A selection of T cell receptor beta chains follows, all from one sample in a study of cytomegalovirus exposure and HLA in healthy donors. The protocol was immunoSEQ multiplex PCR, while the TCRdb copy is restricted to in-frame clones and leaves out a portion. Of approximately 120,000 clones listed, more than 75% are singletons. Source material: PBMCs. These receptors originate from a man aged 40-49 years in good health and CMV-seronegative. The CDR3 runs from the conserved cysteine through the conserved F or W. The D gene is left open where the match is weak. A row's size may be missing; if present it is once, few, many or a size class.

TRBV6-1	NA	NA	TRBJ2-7	CASSGGTDIKVGYEQYF	TGTGCCAGCAGTGGCGGGACGGATATAAAGGTGGGATACGAGCAGTACTTC
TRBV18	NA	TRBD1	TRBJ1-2	CASSPGQEYGYTF	TGTGCCAGCTCACCGGGACAGGAATATGGCTACACCTTC
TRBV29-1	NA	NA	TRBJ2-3	CSVGQQITDTQYF	TGCAGCGTTGGACAGCAAATCACAGATACGCAGTATTTT
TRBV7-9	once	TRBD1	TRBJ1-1	CASSLEGQENTEAFF	TGTGCCAGCAGCTTAGAAGGACAGGAAAACACTGAAGCTTTCTTT
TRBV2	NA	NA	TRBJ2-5	CASSGQGGQETQYF	TGTGCCAGCAGTGGGCAGGGGGGCCAAGAGACCCAGTACTTC
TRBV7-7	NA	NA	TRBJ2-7	CASSLYRFRYEQYF	TGTGCTAGCAGCTTATACAGATTCCGCTACGAGCAGTACTTC
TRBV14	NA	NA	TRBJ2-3	CASSQGPTQYF	TGTGCCAGCAGCCAGGGGCCTACGCAGTATTTT
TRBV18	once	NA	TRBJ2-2	CASSPLTRTGELFF	TGTGCCAGCTCACCACTTACGCGCACCGGGGAGCTGTTTTTT
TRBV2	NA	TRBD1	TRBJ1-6	CASSVMAGGYNSPLHF	TGTGCCAGCAGTGTGATGGCAGGGGGATATAATTCACCCCTCCACTTT
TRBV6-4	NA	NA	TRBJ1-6	CASSPSGESPLHF	TGTGCCAGCAGTCCATCGGGGGAATCACCCCTCCACTTT
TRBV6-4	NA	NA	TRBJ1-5	CASSEAFSSQPQHF	TGTGCCAGCAGTGAAGCGTTTTCGAGTCAGCCCCAGCATTTT
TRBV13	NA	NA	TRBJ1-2	CASFLGRETSGYTF	TGTGCCAGTTTCCTAGGCCGGGAAACCAGCGGCTACACCTTC
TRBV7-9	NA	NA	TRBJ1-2	CASSLAPTAGNYTF	TGTGCCAGCAGCTTAGCTCCTACGGCAGGGAACTACACCTTC
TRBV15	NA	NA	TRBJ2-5	CATSRDPGATRETQYF	TGTGCCACCAGCAGAGATCCAGGGGCCACGAGGGAGACCCAGTACTTC
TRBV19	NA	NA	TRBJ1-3	CASGREGNTIYF	TGTGCCAGCGGCCGGGAGGGAAACACCATATATTTT
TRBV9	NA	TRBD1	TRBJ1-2	CASSAGTGTTNYGYTF	TGTGCCAGCAGCGCCGGGACAGGGACAACTAACTATGGCTACACCTTC
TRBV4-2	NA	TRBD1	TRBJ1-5	CASSQGVGGQGSMNQPQHF	TGTGCCAGCAGCCAAGGGGTTGGGGGACAGGGGAGTATGAATCAGCCCCAGCATTTT
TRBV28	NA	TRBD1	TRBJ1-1	CASSLVDRDTEAFF	TGTGCCAGCAGTTTAGTAGACAGGGACACTGAAGCTTTCTTT
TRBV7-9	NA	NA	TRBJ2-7	CASSLTRGEKPAQYF	TGTGCCAGCAGCTTAACGCGGGGCGAGAAACCAGCGCAGTACTTC
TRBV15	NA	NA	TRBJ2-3	CATSTSLGAQYF	TGTGCCACCAGCACCTCGTTAGGGGCGCAGTATTTT
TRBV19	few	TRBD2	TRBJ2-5	CASRLAGETQYF	TGTGCCAGTAGACTAGCGGGGGAGACCCAGTACTTC
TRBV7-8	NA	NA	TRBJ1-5	CASSPGGGHQPQHF	TGTGCCAGCAGCCCCGGGGGGGGGCATCAGCCCCAGCATTTT
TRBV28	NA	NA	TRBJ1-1	CASSSPGQNTEAFF	TGTGCCAGCAGTTCCCCAGGACAGAACACTGAAGCTTTCTTT
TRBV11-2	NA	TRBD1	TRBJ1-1	CASSWVGQGLNTEAFF	TGTGCCAGCAGCTGGGTGGGACAGGGATTGAACACTGAAGCTTTCTTT
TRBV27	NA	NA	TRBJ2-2	CASSFVAGWTGELFF	TGTGCCAGCAGTTTTGTGGCAGGGTGGACCGGGGAGCTGTTTTTT
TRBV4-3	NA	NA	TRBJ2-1	CASSHYHWGAYNEQFF	TGCGCCAGCAGCCATTATCATTGGGGCGCTTACAATGAGCAGTTCTTC
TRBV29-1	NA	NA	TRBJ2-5	CSVTRQETQYF	TGCAGCGTTACTCGCCAAGAGACCCAGTACTTC
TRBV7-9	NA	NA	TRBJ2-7	CASSLVLGRVSYEQYF	TGTGCCAGCAGCTTAGTTTTAGGCAGGGTCTCCTACGAGCAGTACTTC
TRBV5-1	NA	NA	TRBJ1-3	CASSLETASGNTIYF	TGCGCCAGCAGCTTGGAGACAGCCTCTGGAAACACCATATATTTT
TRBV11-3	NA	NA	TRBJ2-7	CASSLGGRYEQYF	TGTGCCAGCAGCTTAGGGGGCCGCTACGAGCAGTACTTC
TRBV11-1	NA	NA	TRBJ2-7	CASSLHLRTDYEQYF	TGTGCCAGCAGCCTCCACTTAAGGACAGACTACGAGCAGTACTTC
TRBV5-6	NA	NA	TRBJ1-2	CASSLTANYGYTF	TGTGCCAGCAGCCTGACAGCTAACTATGGCTACACCTTC
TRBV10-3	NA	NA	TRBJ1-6	CAISAGGDSPLHF	TGTGCCATCAGTGCGGGGGGAGATTCACCCCTCCACTTT
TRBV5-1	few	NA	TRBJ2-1	CASSTTGGGNEQFF	TGCGCCAGCAGCACAACAGGGGGAGGGAATGAGCAGTTCTTC
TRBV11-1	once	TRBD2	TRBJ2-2	CASSLVSRGGRPDTGELFF	TGTGCCAGCAGCTTAGTTTCCCGGGGGGGGCGCCCGGACACCGGGGAGCTGTTTTTT
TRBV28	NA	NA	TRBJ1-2	CASSPPPPKGYTF	TGTGCCAGCAGTCCACCACCTCCTAAGGGCTACACCTTC
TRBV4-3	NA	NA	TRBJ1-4	CASSQDGAMGEKLFF	TGCGCCAGCAGCCAAGATGGGGCCATGGGGGAAAAACTGTTTTTT
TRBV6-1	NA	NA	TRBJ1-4	CASSPSSNPGFGLFF	TGTGCCAGCAGTCCTAGCTCTAACCCCGGTTTCGGGCTGTTTTTT
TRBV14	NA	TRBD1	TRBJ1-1	CASSQVGTGGFAEAFF	TGTGCCAGCAGCCAAGTGGGGACAGGGGGCTTTGCTGAAGCTTTCTTT
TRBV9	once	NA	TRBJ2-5	CASSEGVPQETQYF	TGTGCCAGCAGCGAAGGAGTCCCCCAAGAGACCCAGTACTTC
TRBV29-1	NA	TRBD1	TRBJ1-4	CSVADRVLTNEKLFF	TGCAGCGTCGCAGACAGGGTATTAACTAATGAAAAACTGTTTTTT
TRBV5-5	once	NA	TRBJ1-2	CASSLGQVNYGYTF	TGTGCCAGCAGCTTGGGCCAGGTTAACTATGGCTACACCTTC
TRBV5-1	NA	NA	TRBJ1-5	CASSLVGTQDGQPQHF	TGCGCCAGCAGCTTGGTAGGGACACAAGACGGGCAGCCCCAGCATTTT
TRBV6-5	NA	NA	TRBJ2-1	CASWSGNEQFF	TGTGCCAGCTGGAGCGGGAATGAGCAGTTCTTC
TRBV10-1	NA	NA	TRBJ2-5	CASTSFRQETQYF	TGCGCCAGCACCTCATTCAGACAAGAGACCCAGTACTTC
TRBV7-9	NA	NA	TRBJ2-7	CASSLSFTGEQYF	TGTGCCAGCAGCTTAAGTTTTACGGGGGAGCAGTACTTC
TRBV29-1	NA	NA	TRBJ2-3	CSSARVTTDTQYF	TGCAGCTCCGCTAGAGTAACTACAGATACGCAGTATTTT
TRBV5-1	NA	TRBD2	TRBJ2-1	CASSLLAGGTYNEQFF	TGCGCCAGCAGCTTACTAGCGGGGGGAACCTACAATGAGCAGTTCTTC
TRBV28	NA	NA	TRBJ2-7	CASSYSYEQYF	TGTGCCAGCAGCTACAGCTACGAGCAGTACTTC
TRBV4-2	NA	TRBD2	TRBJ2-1	CASSLTSGGYNEQFF	TGTGCCAGCAGCCTGACTAGCGGGGGGTACAATGAGCAGTTCTTC
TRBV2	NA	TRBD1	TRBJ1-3	CASSERQGGNTIYF	TGTGCCAGCAGTGAACGACAGGGCGGAAACACCATATATTTT
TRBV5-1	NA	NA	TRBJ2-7	CASSLDPVDAYGEQYF	TGCGCCAGCAGCTTGGATCCTGTAGATGCCTATGGCGAGCAGTACTTC
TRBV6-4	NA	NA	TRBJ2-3	CASSVGRADTQYF	TGTGCCAGCAGTGTAGGCAGGGCAGATACGCAGTATTTT
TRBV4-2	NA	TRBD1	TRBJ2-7	CASSQTPGQNYEQYF	TGTGCCAGCAGCCAAACACCGGGACAGAACTACGAGCAGTACTTC
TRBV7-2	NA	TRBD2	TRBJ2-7	CASTWRGGDTYEQYF	TGTGCCAGCACCTGGCGGGGGGGTGACACCTACGAGCAGTACTTC
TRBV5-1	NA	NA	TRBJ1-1	CASSFSGGTRTEAFF	TGCGCCAGCAGCTTCTCGGGGGGGACTAGGACTGAAGCTTTCTTT
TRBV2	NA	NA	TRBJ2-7	CASCIRVYEQYF	TGTGCCAGCTGTATTCGGGTCTACGAGCAGTACTTC
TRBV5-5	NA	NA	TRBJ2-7	CASSFFGGAGDEQYF	TGTGCCAGCAGTTTCTTTGGGGGGGCGGGCGACGAGCAGTACTTC
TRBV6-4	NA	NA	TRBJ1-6	CASSGGQGNSPLHF	TGTGCCAGCTCCGGGGGGCAGGGGAATTCACCCCTCCACTTT
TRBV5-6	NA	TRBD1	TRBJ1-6	CASTVGQHYNSPLHF	TGTGCCAGCACCGTGGGACAGCACTATAATTCACCCCTCCACTTT